This paragraph reports one TCR beta chain. Its antigen is still unknown. The sample is drawn from a study of siplizumab effects on memory and regulatory T cells. CDR1 and CDR2 (germline): SGHRS, YFSETQ. The CDR3 loop spans 17 amino acids. V was clipped by 4 bases and J by 4 bases; unmatched bases: 12. Measured with immunoSEQ multiplex PCR; TCRdb has only the in-frame clones, and not every one. The sample contains about 100,000 clones, approximately 94% of which appear only once. Study results and limitations: Sequences below about 10^-5 frequency were poorly captured. As a result, only a minor fraction of alloreactive clones mapped to unstimulated subsets.

The chain combines TRBV5-1 with TRBJ1-1, with 11 bases identical to TRBD1. The receptor was derived from a human donor in good health. The sample was Tregs sorted from blood. The CDR3 loop reads CASSARTGGWGFTEAFF. In nucleotides, the CDR3 is TGCGCCAGCAGCGCCCGGACAGGGGGCTGGGGTTTCACTGAAGCTTTCTTT.